Here is one T cell receptor (beta chain) with its context. Its antigen specificity is not known. No much larger clone is present one base from it, and per-base qualities are unavailable. Library preparation employed the immunoSEQ multiplex PCR assay. For the multiplex PCR, a mixture combining 60 forward primers for TCR Vbeta segments and 13 reverse primers for TCR Jbeta segments was used. The CDR3 region of rearranged TCR beta genes was amplified from genomic DNA by a multiplex PCR assay. On the Illumina HiSeq System, the amplified TCR beta libraries were sequenced as 87-base-pair reads. The published analysis was carried out like this. In a later analysis, tens of millions of unique TCR beta chains were counted across the approximately 670 repertoires, and about 9.9 million of these chains were shared by at least two donors. A nearest-neighbor algorithm error-corrected the raw reads and collapsed the reads into unique sequences, merging closely related sequences to remove PCR and sequencing errors. V, D and J gene segments were assigned by aligning CDR3 sequences to IMGT reference sequences. For a sequence to be retained, at least a six-nucleotide match to both a V gene segment and a J gene segment was required. A rearrangement counted as productive if the CDR3 had no stop codons and remained in frame with V and J, and every other rearrangement counted as non-productive. CDR3 was defined by IMGT convention, running from the second conserved V-encoded cysteine to the conserved J-encoded phenylalanine. The earlier analysis of roughly 590 of the donors excluded sequences that lacked an unambiguous match to a single V gene segment. An earlier analysis of around 600 of the donors classified V segments as functional when productive rearrangements were above 56.7% and as segregating when the standard deviation between donors was above 5%. A statistical classification framework was developed to diagnose cytomegalovirus status using the catalog of TCR beta chain sequences. In a later analysis, V and J genes were assigned by comparing TCR nucleotide sequences against IMGT/GENE-DB human TR gene sequences. A later analysis assigned CDR3 sequences and most-parsimonious VDJ recombination scenarios with the TCRdist pipeline. A later analysis defined each TCR beta chain by its CDR3 amino acid sequence plus V-gene family, and excluded reads lacking a unique V-gene family. In a later analysis, 500 to 650 highly shared, low-generation-probability nucleotide sequences were removed to address suspected cross-contamination and a sequencing artifact. In a later analysis, a clonal expansion index for each public chain was calculated from normalized within-repertoire ranks of inferred template counts. In a later analysis, generation probabilities were computed with a VDJ recombination model fitted to out-of-frame rearrangements, and the resulting probabilities were checked against IGoR. A later analysis scored TCR-TCR, TCR-HLA and TCR-CMV co-occurrence with hypergeometric tests, applying a repertoire-size bias correction to TCR pairs. False discovery rates were estimated in a later analysis by permuting HLA or CMV assignments 20 times. In a later analysis, co-occurring TCRs were grouped with DBSCAN, and TCRdist sequence similarity was added when clustering was performed within HLA-allele-positive subsets. For co-occurrence clustering, repertoires with fewer than 30,000 or more than 120,000 public chains were excluded, along with 5 or 6 repertoires with anomalous nucleotide sharing. Drawn from immuneACCESS, this table holds only the in-frame rearrangements with V and J called that TCRdb kept. Clones are partly lost; checked studies trace under half to an unresolved V gene and leave the rest unexplained. From that table come the V and J calls and clone size; the DNA was used to work out D and trimming. Across this sample there are about 110,000 clones, with about 70% seen only once. The ten top clones hold roughly 0.76% of the sample.

The V end gives up 0 bases and the J end 3 bases, leaving 12 bases in the junction not matched to a gene. According to the germline V gene (reference sequence), CDR1 reads LNHNV and CDR2 reads YYDKDF. Including the terminal cysteine and phenylalanine, the CDR3 comprises 18 residues. The only DNA kept is the CDR3, 54 bases in frame from the first base. In total, 600 or so healthy bone marrow donors made up the cohort. Cohort members were all nominally healthy when sampled, although unrecorded immune exposures were likely present. The donor tested CMV seronegative and was one of the 352 seronegative cohort members. Every donor gave a peripheral blood sample, and the peripheral blood mononuclear cells from that sample were used for TCR beta sequencing. The Qiagen DNeasy Blood Extraction Kit was used to extract genomic DNA from the blood cell samples. This specimen comes from a study of cytomegalovirus exposure and HLA in healthy donors (dated by TCRdb to the late 2010s). Study-level background: An earlier analysis of about 530 of the donors reported 250 to 350 Gb of sequence data and 117 million unique TCR beta sequences obtained from some 200 million T cells. In addition to the first cohort of roughly 670 subjects, a separate validation cohort of 120 different subjects was used. Donor age, sex, ethnicity and CMV serostatus were compiled alongside the repertoire data. Among roughly 400 genotyped donors of the cohort, an average of approximately 240,000 unique TCR beta nucleotide sequences was sequenced per donor, of which about 20% were non-productive. Of the 350 to 450 genotyped donors, 65% to 90% were placed in the genetic ancestry cluster associated with self-reported Caucasian donors. The later analysis used no new phenotypic data to find candidate immune exposures, relying instead on TCR beta sequences and their occurrence across donors. To predict cytomegalovirus infection status, the study combined high-throughput TCR immunosequencing, statistical association of individual TCRs with disease status, and machine learning. The aim of the study was to test whether cataloging public T cell receptors could identify signatures of past pathogen exposure. In a later analysis, previously published TCR beta repertoires from hundreds of donors were re-analyzed and high-resolution HLA genotyping was added so that TCR occurrence patterns could be studied. The number of donors typed differed by locus, with roughly 620-640 for A, B, C, DRB1 and DQB1, 522 for DQA1, nearly 610 for DPA1, and approximately 470 for DPB1. All discovery cohort repertoires had been generated on a single sequencing platform. The study used immunosequencing to profile the T cell repertoires of more than 650 subjects and linked those repertoires to cytomegalovirus serostatus. Roughly five DR-DQ haplotypes were handled as single units for association and clustering because linkage in the cohort was strong. An early release that covered some 630 HLA-typed donors contained around 330 gigabases of sequencing data and 85 million to 100 million unique TCR sequences. HLA typing included class I and class II loci at four-digit resolution. In an earlier analysis of 550 to 700 of the donors, high-throughput TCR beta sequencing was used to judge whether each TCR beta V gene segment behaved as functional or pseudogenic. In a later genetic analysis, genome-wide SNP genotypes for about 55% of the roughly 700 donors were used, and that subset was treated as a discovery cohort. What the work shows at the level of the full study, not this receptor alone: According to a later genetic analysis, donors in an Asian-associated ancestry cluster had fewer N-insertions in productive TCRs than the roughly 700-donor mean. In an earlier analysis of approximately 590 of the donors, most TCR beta V segments appeared in productive rearrangements about 87% or about 30% of the time, broadly matching IMGT annotations. Because HLA typing was missing for some donors at each locus, association tests included only the typed subset. A total of about 180 TCR beta chains were listed by the study as associated with cytomegalovirus. In both the original and validation cohorts, the classifier was reported to diagnose cytomegalovirus status with high specificity and sensitivity. At a false discovery rate of 0.05, a later analysis linked 15,000 to 20,000 TCR beta sequences to specific HLA alleles. Immune exposure information for the cohort was limited to CMV serostatus. The authors suggested that the approach could potentially be extended to other disease states and immunological phenotypes. In a later analysis, HLA-associated TCR beta chains showed more clonal expansion and lower generation probabilities than non-associated chains that were equally common. Most TCR sequences were seen in very few donors, while some public TCRs were found in many individuals. An association between a missense DCLRE1C variant and V-gene and J-gene trimming of TCR beta chains was found in a later genetic analysis and replicated in an independent cohort. In a later analysis, TCR association rates were found to vary across HLA loci, with the most associated TCRs seen for DRB1 alleles and the fewest for HLA-C alleles. When HLA alleles, especially DR and DQ, strongly co-occurred, TCR associations were difficult to assign to individual alleles. A further reported finding was that TCR beta sequences accurately predicted the HLA-A and HLA-B alleles for most subjects in the first cohort. A later analysis reported that several top co-occurrence clusters appeared linked to parvovirus B19, influenza, CMV and Epstein-Barr virus. Roughly uniform sequencing depth across donors was assumed in presence/absence analyses, although this assumption may not hold. In a later analysis, most CMV-associated TCR beta chains were found to appear HLA-restricted, with HLA associations seemingly driven largely by CMV exposure. This cohort had only TCR beta chains sequenced, and the lack of alpha or paired-chain data limited which features could be detected. A cluster of highly shared sequence variants was judged likely to represent a technical artifact of the sequencing pipeline. Linkage disequilibrium might explain the correlated functional status among segregating V segments, but an unknown experimental factor could not be excluded. Seventeen rarely observed V segments, including chromosome 9 orphons, were excluded from the earlier analysis of a few hundred of the donors because counts were too low. In vitro tests confirmed that a few of the cytomegalovirus-associated TCR beta chains recognize cytomegalovirus antigens. Because the 87-base-pair reads could not distinguish some IMGT-functional V segments, including TRBV6-2 and TRBV6-3, those segments were excluded.

The TCR sequence derives from a boy younger than 18 in good health and CMV-seronegative. The sample was PBMCs. The chain joins TRBV15 to TRBJ1-1; 8 junctional bases match TRBD1. This receptor carries the CDR3 CATSRDAAGGILDTEAFF. The nucleotides read TGTGCCACCAGCAGAGATGCGGCAGGGGGCATTCTGGACACTGAAGCTTTCTTT.